The clone carrying this T cell receptor beta chain was recorded at least ten times. Its antigen remains unidentified. The data belong to a study of beta chain features in type 1 diabetes. Every bit of the isolated RNA underwent reverse transcription, so sequencing read expressed TCRB transcripts. The repertoire was sequenced with immunoSEQ multiplex PCR; TCRdb's copy has only in-frame clones and lacks some. The sample yields more than 130,000 clones, around 7% seen once. V lost 4 bases to trimming and J lost 5 bases; unmatched junction nucleotides: 4. This CDR3 has 15 amino acids. From germline, CDR1 is MNHNS and CDR2 SASEGT. Points from the study as a whole: Cells with high TCR expression could be over-represented when cDNA is sequenced.

Sorted populations were all over 98% pure. The chain couples TRBV6-1 to TRBJ2-2; TRBD2 agrees at 10 bases. The sequence was obtained from a woman aged 25 to 39 in good health. Material for sequencing was central memory CD4+ T cells from blood. The CDR3, as DNA: TGTGCCAGCAGTGCCGGGACTAGCGTAACCGGGGAGCTGTTTTTT. Encoded protein: CASSAGTSVTGELFF.